This TCR beta chain was sequenced for a study of early T cells in non-severe SARS-CoV-2 infection. Turning to the study itself: Sequencing of bulk RNA from unsorted whole blood was done, without chain pairing. Regarding the study as a whole: VDJdb matches were skewed toward anti-spike CD8 T cell responses.

This clonotype was recorded at least ten times. The antigen remains undetermined. TCRdb re-called the 5' RACE reads through MiXCR, storing one row per CDR3 protein. The sample includes 17,000 or so distinct CDR3 sequences, around 5.8% of them seen just once. This material consisted of whole blood, taken at baseline. The source is an adult who was a healthcare worker with PCR-confirmed SARS-CoV-2 infection or an uninfected control (not recorded which).

The CDR3 is CASSKEAGWCTEAFF. DNA for the CDR3: TGTGCCAGCAGCAAAGAGGCAGGCTGGTGCACTGAAGCTTTCTTT. The chain links TRBV21-1 to TRBJ1-1. TRBV21-1 is a pseudogene locus. The CDR3 is 15 residues long.